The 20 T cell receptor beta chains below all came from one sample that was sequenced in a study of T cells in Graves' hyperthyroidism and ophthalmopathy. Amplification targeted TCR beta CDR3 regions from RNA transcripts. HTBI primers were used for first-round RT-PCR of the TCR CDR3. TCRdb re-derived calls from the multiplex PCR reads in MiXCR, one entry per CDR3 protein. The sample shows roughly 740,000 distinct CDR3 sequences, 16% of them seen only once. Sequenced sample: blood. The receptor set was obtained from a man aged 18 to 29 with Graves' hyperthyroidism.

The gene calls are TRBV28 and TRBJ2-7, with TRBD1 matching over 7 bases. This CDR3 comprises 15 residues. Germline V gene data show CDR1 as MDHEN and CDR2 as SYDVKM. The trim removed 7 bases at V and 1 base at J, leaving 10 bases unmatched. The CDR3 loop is CASKLRDSESYEQYF. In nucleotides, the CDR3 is TGTGCCAGCAAGTTGAGGGACAGCGAATCCTACGAGCAGTACTTC.

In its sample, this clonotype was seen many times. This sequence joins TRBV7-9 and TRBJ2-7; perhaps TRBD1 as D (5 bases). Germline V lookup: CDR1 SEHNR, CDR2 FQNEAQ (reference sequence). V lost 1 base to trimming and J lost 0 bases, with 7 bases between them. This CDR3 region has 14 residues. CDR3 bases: TGTGCCAGCAGCTTAGGCAGGGACTCCTACGAGCAGTACTTC. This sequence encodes CASSLGRDSYEQYF.

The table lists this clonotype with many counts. CDR3 sequence (DNA): TGTGCCTGGAGTGGCGGAAACTACGAGCAGTACTTC. It yields the protein CAWSGGNYEQYF. The chain recombines TRBV30 with TRBJ2-7; D gene ambiguous. Between the trimmed V and J ends, which lost 1 base and 3 bases, there was a span of 7 bases. The germline gives CDR1 GTSNPN, CDR2 SVGIG (reference sequence). This CDR3 contains 12 residues.

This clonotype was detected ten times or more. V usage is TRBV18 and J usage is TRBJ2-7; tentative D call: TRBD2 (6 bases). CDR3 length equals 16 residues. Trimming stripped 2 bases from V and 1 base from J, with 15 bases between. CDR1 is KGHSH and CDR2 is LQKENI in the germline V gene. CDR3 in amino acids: CASSPMGPAGSYEQYF. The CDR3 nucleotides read TGTGCCAGCTCACCAATGGGGCCCGCGGGGTCCTACGAGCAGTACTTC.

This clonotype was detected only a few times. As DNA, the CDR3 is TGCGCCAGCAGTCAAGGGACTAGCGGGAGTGACGAGCAGTACTTC. This gives the protein CASSQGTSGSDEQYF. The J gene is TRBJ2-7, the V gene TRBV5-1; 14 bases map to TRBD2. The J segment lost 5 bases and the V segment lost 5 bases, leaving 6 bases of the junction unmatched. This CDR3 has 15 residues. The germline V gene encodes CDR1 SGHRS and CDR2 YFSETQ.

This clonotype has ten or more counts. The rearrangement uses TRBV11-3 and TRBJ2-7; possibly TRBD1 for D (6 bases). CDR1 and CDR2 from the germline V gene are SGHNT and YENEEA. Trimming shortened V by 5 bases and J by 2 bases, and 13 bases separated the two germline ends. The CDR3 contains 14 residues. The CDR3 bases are TGTGCCAGCAGCGCTCCCGGGACAACCTACGAGCAGTACTTC. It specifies CASSAPGTTYEQYF.

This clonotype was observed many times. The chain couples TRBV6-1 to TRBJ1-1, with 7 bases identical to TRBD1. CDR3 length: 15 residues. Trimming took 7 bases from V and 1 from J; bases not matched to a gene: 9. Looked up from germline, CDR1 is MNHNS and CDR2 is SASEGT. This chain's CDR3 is CASTQDRTRNTEAFF. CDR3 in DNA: TGTGCCAGCACCCAGGACAGGACTAGGAACACTGAAGCTTTCTTT.

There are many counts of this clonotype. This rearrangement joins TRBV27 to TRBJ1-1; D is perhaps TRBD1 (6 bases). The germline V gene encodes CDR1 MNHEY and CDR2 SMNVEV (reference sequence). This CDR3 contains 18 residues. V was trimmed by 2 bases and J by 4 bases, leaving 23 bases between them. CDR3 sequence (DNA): TGTGCCAGCAGTTTAAGGGGGGGCGCCGAGTTAACTACCACTGAAGCTTTCTTT. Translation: CASSLRGGAELTTTEAFF.

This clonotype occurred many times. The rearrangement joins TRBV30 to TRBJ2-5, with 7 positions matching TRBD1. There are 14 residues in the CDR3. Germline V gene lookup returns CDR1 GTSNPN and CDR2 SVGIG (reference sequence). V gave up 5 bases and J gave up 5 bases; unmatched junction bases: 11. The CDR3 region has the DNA TGTGCCTGGGGCGAAATGACAGGGAACGAGACCCAGTACTTC. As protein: CAWGEMTGNETQYF.

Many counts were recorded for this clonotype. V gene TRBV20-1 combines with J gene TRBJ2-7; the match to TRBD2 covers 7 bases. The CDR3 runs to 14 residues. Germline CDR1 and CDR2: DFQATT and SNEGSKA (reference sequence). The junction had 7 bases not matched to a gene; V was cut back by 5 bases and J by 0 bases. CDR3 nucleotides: TGCAGTGCTCTCCCGGGACTACCCTCCTACGAGCAGTACTTC. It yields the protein CSALPGLPSYEQYF.

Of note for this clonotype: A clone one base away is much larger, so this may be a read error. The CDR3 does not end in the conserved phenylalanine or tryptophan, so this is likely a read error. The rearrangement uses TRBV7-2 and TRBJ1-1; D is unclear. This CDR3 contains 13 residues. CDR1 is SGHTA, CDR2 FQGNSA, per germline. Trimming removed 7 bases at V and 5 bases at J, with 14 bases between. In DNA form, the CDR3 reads TGTGCCAGCACCAAGCTTAGCAGGACTGAAGCTTTCCTT. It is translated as CASTKLSRTEAFL.

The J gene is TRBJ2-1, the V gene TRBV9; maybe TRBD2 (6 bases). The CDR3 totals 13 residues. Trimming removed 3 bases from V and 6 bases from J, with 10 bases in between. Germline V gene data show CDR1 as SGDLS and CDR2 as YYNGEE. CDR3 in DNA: TGTGCCAGCAGCGCCGGGAGCCTCAATGAGCAGTTCTTC. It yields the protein CASSAGSLNEQFF.

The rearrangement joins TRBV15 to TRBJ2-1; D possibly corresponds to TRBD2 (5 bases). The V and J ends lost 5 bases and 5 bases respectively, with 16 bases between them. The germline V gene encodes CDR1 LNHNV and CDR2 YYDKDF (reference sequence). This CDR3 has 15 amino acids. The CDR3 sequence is CATSLRAETDNEQFF. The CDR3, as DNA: TGTGCCACCAGCCTGAGGGCCGAAACTGACAATGAGCAGTTCTTC. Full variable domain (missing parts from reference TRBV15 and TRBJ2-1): DAMVIQNPRYQVTQFGKPVTLSCSQTLNHNVMYWYQQKSSQAPKLLFHYYDKDFNNEADTPDNFQSRRPNTSFCFLDIRSPGLGDTAMYLCATSLRAETDNEQFFGPGTRLTVL.

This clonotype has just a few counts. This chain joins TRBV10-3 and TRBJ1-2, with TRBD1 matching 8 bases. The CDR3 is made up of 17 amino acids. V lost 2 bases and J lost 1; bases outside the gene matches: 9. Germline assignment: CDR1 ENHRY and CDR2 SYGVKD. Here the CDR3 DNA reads TGTGCCATCAGTGAGACCTCGTATGACAGGGGTAACTATGGCTACACCTTC. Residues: CAISETSYDRGNYGYTF.

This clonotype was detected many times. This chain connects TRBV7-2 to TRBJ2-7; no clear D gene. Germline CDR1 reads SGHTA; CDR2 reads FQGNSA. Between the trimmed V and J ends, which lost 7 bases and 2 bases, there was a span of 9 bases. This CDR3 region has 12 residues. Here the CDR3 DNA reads TGTGCCAGCACATTGAACCCCTACGAGCAGTACTTC. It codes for CASTLNPYEQYF.

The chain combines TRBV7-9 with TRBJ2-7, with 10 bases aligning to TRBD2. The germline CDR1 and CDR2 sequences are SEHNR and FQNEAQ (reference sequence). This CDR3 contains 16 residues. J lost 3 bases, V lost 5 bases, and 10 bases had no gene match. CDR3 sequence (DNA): TGTGCCAGCAGCCCAGGGGCTAGCGGGAGTCTCTACGAGCAGTACTTC. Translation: CASSPGASGSLYEQYF. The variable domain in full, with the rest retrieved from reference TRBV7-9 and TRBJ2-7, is DTGVSQNPRHKITKRGQNVTFRCDPISEHNRLYWYRQTLGQGPEFLTYFQNEAQLEKSRLLSDRFSAERPKGSFSTLEIQRTEQGDSAMYLCASSPGASGSLYEQYFGPGTRLTVT.

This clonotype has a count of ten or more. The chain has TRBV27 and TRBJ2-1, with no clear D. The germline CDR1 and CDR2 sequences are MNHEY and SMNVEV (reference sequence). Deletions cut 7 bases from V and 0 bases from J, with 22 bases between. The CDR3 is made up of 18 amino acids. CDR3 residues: CASTTTDLRLSSYNEQFF. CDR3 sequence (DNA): TGTGCCAGCACAACTACCGACTTGCGGCTGAGCTCCTACAATGAGCAGTTCTTC.

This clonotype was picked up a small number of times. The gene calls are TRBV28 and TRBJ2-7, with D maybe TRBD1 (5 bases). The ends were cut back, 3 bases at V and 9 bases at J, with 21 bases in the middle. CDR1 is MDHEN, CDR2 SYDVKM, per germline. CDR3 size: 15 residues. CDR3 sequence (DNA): TGTGCCAGCAGTTTTGGGTTTACGCAGGGATTGGGGCAGTACTTC. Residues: CASSFGFTQGLGQYF.

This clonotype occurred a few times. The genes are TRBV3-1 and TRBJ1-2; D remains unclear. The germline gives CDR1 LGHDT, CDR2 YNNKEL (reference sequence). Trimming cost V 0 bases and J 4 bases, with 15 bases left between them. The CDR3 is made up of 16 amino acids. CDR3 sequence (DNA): TGTGCCAGCAGCCAAGATCTTCGGGGATCTCGCTATGGCTACACCTTC. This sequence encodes CASSQDLRGSRYGYTF.

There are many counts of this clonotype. This CDR3 reads CSGGPTNTEAFF. CDR3 nucleotides: TGCAGTGGGGGACCGACGAACACTGAAGCTTTCTTT. The chain recombines TRBV20-1 with TRBJ1-1; possible D gene TRBD1, 5 bases. This CDR3 comprises 12 residues. The germline V and J ends were trimmed by 7 bases and 1 base, with 10 bases remaining between them. CDR1 and CDR2 (germline): DFQATT, SNEGSKA (reference sequence).